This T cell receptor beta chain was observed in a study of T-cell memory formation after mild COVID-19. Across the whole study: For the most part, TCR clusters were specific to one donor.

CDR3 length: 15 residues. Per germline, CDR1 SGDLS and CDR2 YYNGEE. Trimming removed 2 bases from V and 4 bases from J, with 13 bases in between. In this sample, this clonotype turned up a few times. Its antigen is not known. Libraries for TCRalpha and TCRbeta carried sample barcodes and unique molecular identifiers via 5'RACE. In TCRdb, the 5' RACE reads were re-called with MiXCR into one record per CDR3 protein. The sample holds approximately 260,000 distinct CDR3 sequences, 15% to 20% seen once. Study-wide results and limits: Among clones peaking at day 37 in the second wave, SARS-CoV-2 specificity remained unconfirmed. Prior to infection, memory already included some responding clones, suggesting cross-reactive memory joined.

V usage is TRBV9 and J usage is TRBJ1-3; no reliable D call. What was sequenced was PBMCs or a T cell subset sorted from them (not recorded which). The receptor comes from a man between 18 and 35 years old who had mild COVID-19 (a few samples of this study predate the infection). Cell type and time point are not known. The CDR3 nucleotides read TGTGCCAGCAGCGTGGAACTGAAAGGAGGAAACACCATATATTTT. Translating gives CASSVELKGGNTIYF.